Below are 32 T cell receptor beta chains sequenced from a single sample in a study of naive and memory T cell subsets. The beta constant-region primer was an equimolar mix of two oligonucleotides covering TRBC1 and TRBC2. TCRdb analysed the UMI-ligation and nested PCR reads with MiXCR anew, one entry per CDR3 protein. The table lists 130,000 to 150,000 distinct CDR3 sequences, about a sixth of them singletons. The specimen was naive CD4+ T cells from blood. The receptors here all came from a human donor in good health.

The chain joins TRBV29-1 to TRBJ2-1, with TRBD1 matching over 9 bases. CDR1 SQVTM and CDR2 ANQGSEA come from the germline V gene. V lost 8 bases to trimming and J lost 8 bases; unmatched junction nucleotides: 16. The CDR3 contains 15 residues. CDR3 bases: TGCAGCATCCACCCATCGGGACAGGGTGCGGATGAGCAGTTCTTC. Amino acids: CSIHPSGQGADEQFF.

The chain carries TRBV28 and TRBJ2-7; D may be TRBD1 (6 bases). V was trimmed by 6 bases and J by 4 bases, leaving 10 bases between them. CDR3 size: 12 residues. From germline, CDR1 is MDHEN and CDR2 SYDVKM. CDR3 coding DNA: TGTGCCAGCAGAAACAGGGTTTACGAGCAGTACTTC. Its translation: CASRNRVYEQYF. Together with reference TRBV28 and TRBJ2-7, the CDR3 gives the full variable domain: DVKVTQSSRYLVKRTGEKVFLECVQDMDHENMFWYRQDPGLGLRLIYFSYDVKMKEKGDIPEGYSVSREKKERFSLILESASTNQTSMYLCASRNRVYEQYFGPGTRLTVT.

The chain carries TRBV12-3 or TRBV12-4 and TRBJ2-1; D not certain. V was pared by 6 bases and J by 8 bases, with 5 bases between. This CDR3 is 10 amino acids long. The CDR3 bases are TGTGCCAGCAGGAAGGATGAGCAGTTCTTC. Amino acids: CASRKDEQFF.

This clonotype was detected many times. The chain combines TRBV7-2 with TRBJ2-1; D possibly matches TRBD1 or TRBD2 (6 bases each). Germline-derived CDR1 and CDR2 are SGHTA and FQGNSA. Trimming stripped 1 base from V and 2 bases from J, with 15 bases between. CDR3 length: 17 residues. CDR3 nucleotide sequence: TGTGCCAGCAGCTTAGTAGGCAGGGGAGGCACCTACAATGAGCAGTTCTTC. It specifies CASSLVGRGGTYNEQFF. Drawing the rest from reference TRBV7-2 and TRBJ2-1, the complete variable domain is GAGVSQSPSNKVTEKGKDVELRCDPISGHTALYWYRQSLGQGLEFLIYFQGNSAPDKSGLPSDRFSAERTGGSVSTLTIQRTQQEDSAVYLCASSLVGRGGTYNEQFFGPGTRLTVL.

This clonotype was detected a few times. The J gene is TRBJ2-3, the V gene TRBV6-2 or TRBV6-3; D call uncertain. Per the germline V gene, CDR1 is MNHEY and CDR2 is SVGEGT. V was trimmed by 3 bases and J by 0 bases, leaving 13 bases between them. The CDR3 is made up of 16 amino acids. The chain's CDR3 is CASSYFPHLSTDTQYF. The CDR3 DNA reads TGTGCCAGCAGTTATTTCCCTCACCTGAGCACAGATACGCAGTATTTT.

This clonotype was found a few times. This chain joins TRBV29-1 and TRBJ1-1; the match to TRBD1 covers 7 bases. This CDR3 has 11 amino acids. Trimming took 6 bases from V and 9 from J; bases not matched to a gene: 7. CDR1 is SQVTM, CDR2 ANQGSEA, per germline. The chain's CDR3 is CSVETGEKAFF. The CDR3 DNA reads as TGCAGCGTAGAAACAGGGGAAAAAGCTTTCTTT.

The rearrangement joins TRBV27 to TRBJ2-5; D call uncertain. V lost 2 bases to trimming and J lost 0 bases, with 7 bases between them. The CDR3 spans 14 residues. CDR1 and CDR2 (germline): MNHEY, SMNVEV (reference sequence). This CDR3 reads CASSLRTHQETQYF. CDR3 DNA: TGTGCCAGCAGTTTAAGGACCCACCAAGAGACCCAGTACTTC.

The genes are TRBV12-3 or TRBV12-4 and TRBJ1-5, with D uncertain. Trimming removed 3 bases from V and 1 base from J, with 10 bases in between. The CDR3 loop spans 15 amino acids. CDR3 bases: TGTGCCAGCAGTTTGTTAACAGTCAGCAATCAGCCCCAGCATTTT. Its protein product is CASSLLTVSNQPQHF.

This clonotype was detected many times. The rearrangement links TRBV6-5 to TRBJ2-3, with TRBD2 matching 13 bases. Per the germline V gene, CDR1 is MNHEY and CDR2 is SVGAGI. With V trimmed by 2 bases and J by 1 base, 6 bases remained unmatched. This CDR3 is 18 amino acids long. The CDR3 spells CASSYVTSGRRRTDTQYF. In nucleotides, the CDR3 is TGTGCCAGCAGTTACGTGACTAGCGGGAGGCGCCGCACAGATACGCAGTATTTT.

This clonotype was observed a single time. V usage is TRBV28 and J usage is TRBJ1-4; the D gene is possibly TRBD1 (6 bases). The V gene's germline CDR1 is MDHEN and CDR2 SYDVKM. V was clipped by 5 bases and J by 4 bases, with 11 bases between them. This CDR3 is 14 amino acids long. The CDR3 nucleotides are TGTGCCAGCAGTGCGACAGGCTATAATGAAAAACTGTTTTTT. It specifies CASSATGYNEKLFF.

This clonotype was found a few times. The V gene is TRBV6-2 or TRBV6-3, the J gene TRBJ1-1; no reliable D call. V was clipped by 6 bases and J by 2 bases, with 13 bases between them. This CDR3 has 14 residues. Germline V gene lookup returns CDR1 MNHEY and CDR2 SVGEGT. The CDR3 DNA reads TGTGCCAGCAGACCACCGACGGTAAACACTGAAGCTTTCTTT. This encodes CASRPPTVNTEAFF.

This clonotype was counted ten times or more. This rearrangement joins TRBV7-3 to TRBJ2-1; TRBD2 agrees at 7 bases. CDR1 and CDR2 from the germline V gene are SGHTA and FQGTGA. The J segment lost 3 bases and the V segment lost 2 bases, leaving 4 bases of the junction unmatched. This CDR3 has 15 amino acids. The CDR3, as DNA: TGTGCCAGCAGCTTAGGGCTAGCGGACTACAATGAGCAGTTCTTC. The encoded protein is CASSLGLADYNEQFF.

This clonotype was picked up a small number of times. One junction end does not reproduce the germline sequence, and a read error may be involved. V and J are TRBV12-3 or TRBV12-4 and TRBJ2-1; 8 bases map to TRBD2. The CDR3 spans 15 residues. This CDR3 reads CASSSDVVAGSPRLF. As DNA, the CDR3 is TGTGCCAGCAGCAGTGACGTGGTAGCGGGATCCCCCAGGCTCTTC.

This chain uses TRBV12-3 or TRBV12-4 with TRBJ2-7; TRBD2 aligns across 7 bases. This CDR3 spans 14 amino acids. The J segment lost 3 bases and the V segment lost 9 bases, leaving 11 bases of the junction unmatched. The CDR3, as DNA: TGTGCCAGTACTACGGGGAGGGGTAACTACGAGCAGTACTTC. Its translation: CASTTGRGNYEQYF.

This chain joins TRBV5-1 and TRBJ2-2, with no clear D. CDR1 and CDR2 (germline): SGHRS, YFSETQ. The V end lost 0 bases, the J end lost 6 bases, and 9 bases lay between the germline ends. The CDR3 is 14 amino acids. In DNA, the CDR3 is TGCGCCAGCAGCTTGGACAGAAATCCCGGGGAGCTGTTTTTT. Protein product: CASSLDRNPGELFF.

The V call is TRBV28, the J call TRBJ2-1; possibly TRBD1 or TRBD2 for D (5 bases each). Germline CDR1 reads MDHEN; CDR2 reads SYDVKM. Trimming cost V 3 bases and J 9 bases, with 6 bases left between them. This CDR3 contains 11 residues. The CDR3 nucleotides are TGTGCCAGCAGTTTTGGGGGTGAGCAGTTCTTC. Protein product: CASSFGGEQFF. The full variable domain, completed using reference TRBV28 and TRBJ2-1, is DVKVTQSSRYLVKRTGEKVFLECVQDMDHENMFWYRQDPGLGLRLIYFSYDVKMKEKGDIPEGYSVSREKKERFSLILESASTNQTSMYLCASSFGGEQFFGPGTRLTVL.

The rearrangement uses TRBV7-2 and TRBJ1-6; D remains unclear. In germline, CDR1 is SGHTA, CDR2 FQGNSA. The CDR3 length is 12 residues. V lost 6 bases to trimming and J lost 6 bases, with 6 bases between them. CDR3 sequence (DNA): TGTGCCAGCAGAATACCTAATTCACCCCTCCACTTT. Protein: CASRIPNSPLHF. The whole variable domain, filled in from reference TRBV7-2 and TRBJ1-6, reads GAGVSQSPSNKVTEKGKDVELRCDPISGHTALYWYRQSLGQGLEFLIYFQGNSAPDKSGLPSDRFSAERTGGSVSTLTIQRTQQEDSAVYLCASRIPNSPLHFGNGTRLTVT.

This clonotype was counted only a few times. The J gene is TRBJ2-7, the V gene TRBV28; no reliable D call. V was pared by 9 bases and J by 1 base, with 19 bases between. This CDR3 spans 15 amino acids. Germline CDR1 reads MDHEN; CDR2 reads SYDVKM. Here the CDR3 DNA reads TGTGCCAGTCACGCCCCCGGCCACTCGTCCTACGAGCAGTACTTC. Protein: CASHAPGHSSYEQYF.

The chain is built from TRBV10-3 and TRBJ2-7; D is perhaps TRBD1 or TRBD2 (5 bases each). The ends were cut back, 6 bases at V and 4 bases at J, with 13 bases in the middle. The CDR3 runs 13 residues. Germline V lookup: CDR1 ENHRY, CDR2 SYGVKD. CDR3 sequence (DNA): TGTGCCATCAGCCGGGACCAAAATTACGAGCAGTACTTC. It yields the protein CAISRDQNYEQYF.

The V gene is TRBV20-1, the J gene TRBJ2-5, with D possibly called TRBD1 or TRBD2 (5 bases each). V lost 5 bases to trimming and J lost 1 base, with 17 bases between them. Germline loops: CDR1 DFQATT, CDR2 SNEGSKA (reference sequence). This CDR3 spans 15 amino acids. This CDR3 is CSAPPGRKIQETQYF. The CDR3 DNA is TGCAGTGCTCCACCGGGACGGAAGATCCAAGAGACCCAGTACTTC.

The chain combines TRBV18 with TRBJ1-2; D not certain. There are 15 residues in the CDR3. Germline values: CDR1 KGHSH, CDR2 LQKENI. V was pared by 3 bases and J by 2 bases, with 13 bases between. CDR3: CASSPPSHGNYGYTF. CDR3 DNA: TGTGCCAGCTCACCCCCATCCCATGGGAACTATGGCTACACCTTC.

There are a few counts of this clonotype. This chain uses TRBV4-3 with TRBJ2-5; tentatively, D is TRBD1 or TRBD2 (6 bases each). This CDR3 contains 15 residues. The germline V gene encodes CDR1 LGHNA and CDR2 YSLEER. V lost 0 bases, J lost 4 bases, and 12 bases lay in between. The chain's CDR3 is CASSQDGGGLETQYF. The CDR3 region has the DNA TGCGCCAGCAGCCAAGATGGTGGGGGGCTAGAGACCCAGTACTTC.

Only a few counts were recorded for this clonotype. The chain combines TRBV28 with TRBJ1-2; D is possibly TRBD1 (6 bases). CDR1 is MDHEN and CDR2 is SYDVKM in the germline V gene. CDR3 size: 16 residues. V lost 6 bases, J lost 4 bases, and 21 bases lay in between. CDR3 coding DNA: TGTGCCAGCAGCGCACTAGACAGGCAAAGCTTCTATGGCTACACCTTC. It specifies CASSALDRQSFYGYTF.

This chain connects TRBV28 to TRBJ2-7, with D perhaps being TRBD1 or TRBD2 (5 bases each). The CDR3 has 14 residues. Germline CDR1 MDHEN, CDR2 SYDVKM. Trimming stripped 5 bases from V and 4 bases from J, with 15 bases between. CDR3 coding DNA: TGTGCCAGCAGTCCACCATGGGACGTTTACGAGCAGTACTTC. Amino acids: CASSPPWDVYEQYF.

About this clonotype: An end of the junction does not agree with germline; a read error may underlie this. The chain joins TRBV12-3 or TRBV12-4 to TRBJ1-1; tentatively, D is TRBD1 (6 bases). The CDR3 consists of 16 residues. The CDR3 protein is CASSPHLSQGNSEAFF. The CDR3 DNA reads as TGTGCCAGCAGTCCCCACCTTAGTCAGGGGAACTCTGAAGCTTTCTTT.

This clonotype was picked up one time. The J gene is TRBJ1-1, the V gene TRBV30, with D unresolved. The V end was cut by 3 bases, the J end by 4 bases, with 9 bases between. This CDR3 is 12 amino acids long. Germline values: CDR1 GTSNPN, CDR2 SVGIG (reference sequence). For the CDR3, the DNA is TGTGCCTGGAGCAAGCCGAGCACTGAAGCTTTCTTT. This sequence encodes CAWSKPSTEAFF.

The DNA of the CDR3 is TGTGCCAGCAGCCCAGGAGGGACGGGACGTATCGGGGAGCTGTTTTTT. It yields the protein CASSPGGTGRIGELFF. The chain uses TRBV7-2 and TRBJ2-2; possible D gene TRBD2, 6 bases. The ends were cut back, 5 bases at V and 7 bases at J, with 20 bases in the middle. Germline V gene data show CDR1 as SGHTA and CDR2 as FQGNSA. The length of the CDR3 is 16 residues. Filled out from reference TRBV7-2 and TRBJ2-2, the complete variable domain reads GAGVSQSPSNKVTEKGKDVELRCDPISGHTALYWYRQSLGQGLEFLIYFQGNSAPDKSGLPSDRFSAERTGGSVSTLTIQRTQQEDSAVYLCASSPGGTGRIGELFFGEGSRLTVL.

This clonotype was observed a handful of times. The chain joins TRBV7-2 to TRBJ2-1, with 12 bases aligning to TRBD2. The CDR3 has 19 residues. Germline V CDR1 and CDR2: SGHTA, FQGNSA. Losses at the gene ends were 1 base for V and 8 bases for J; bases not matched to a gene: 15. The CDR3 nucleotides read TGTGCCAGCAGCTTAGAAGCGCGCCTAGCGGGAGGGCCAGGCTATGAGCAGTTCTTC. This gives the protein CASSLEARLAGGPGYEQFF.

This clonotype was found a few times. This chain's CDR3 is CATSDLEPGLAVKNIQYF. The CDR3 coding sequence is TGTGCCACCAGTGATTTGGAACCGGGACTAGCTGTGAAAAACATTCAGTACTTC. The rearrangement joins TRBV24-1 to TRBJ2-4, with TRBD2 identical over 9 bases. The CDR3 runs to 18 residues. Losses at the gene ends were 0 bases for V and 4 bases for J; bases not matched to a gene: 9. Per germline, CDR1 KGHDR and CDR2 SFDVKD.

This clonotype was seen more than once but under ten times. The gene calls are TRBV28 and TRBJ2-7, with 7 bases aligning to TRBD2. Unmatched junction bases numbered 12, after V lost 4 bases and J lost 3 bases. CDR3 length: 16 residues. Germline CDR1 is MDHEN and CDR2 is SYDVKM. CDR3 bases: TGTGCCAGCAGTTCCCCCCCTAGCGGAGGAGACTACGAGCAGTACTTC. Translated: CASSSPPSGGDYEQYF.

V is TRBV6-5 and J is TRBJ2-3; 12 bases match TRBD2. Trimming cost V 6 bases and J 5 bases; bases outside gene matches: 6. This CDR3 has 15 amino acids. Germline CDR1 is MNHEY and CDR2 is SVGAGI. This CDR3 reads CASRGLAGGGDTQYF. In DNA form, the CDR3 reads TGTGCCAGCAGAGGTCTAGCGGGAGGGGGAGATACGCAGTATTTT.

V is TRBV30 and J is TRBJ2-7; maybe TRBD2 (6 bases). V lost 7 bases to trimming and J lost 3 bases, with 16 bases between them. The CDR3 extends over 13 amino acids. The V gene's germline CDR1 is GTSNPN and CDR2 SVGIG (reference sequence). The CDR3 is CASGVPALYEQYF. The CDR3, as DNA: TGTGCCTCGGGGGTCCCTGCCCTCTACGAGCAGTACTTC.